This T cell receptor (beta chain) came from a study of T-cell reconstitution after alpha-beta-depleted transplantation in children. The V gene lost 1 base and the J gene lost 0 bases, with 7 bases spanning the gap. This CDR3 spans 16 amino acids. Germline values: CDR1 SEHNR, CDR2 FQNEAQ (reference sequence). Preparation of the TCRbeta library was carried out with unique molecular identifiers. TCRdb called the PCR reads again in MiXCR, with one record for every CDR3 protein. The sample holds approximately 350,000 distinct CDR3 sequences; about an eighth are singletons and the top ten take 3.5% to 4.5%.

The specimen was PBMCs, collected from the stem cell graft. V gene TRBV7-9 combines with J gene TRBJ2-6; tentative D call: TRBD1 (5 bases). The receptor comes from a human donor who donated a stem cell graft to a child with Fanconi anemia. CDR3 nucleotide sequence: TGTGCCAGCAGCTTAGTGGGGCCCTCTGGGGCCAACGTCCTGACTTTC. Residues: CASSLVGPSGANVLTF.